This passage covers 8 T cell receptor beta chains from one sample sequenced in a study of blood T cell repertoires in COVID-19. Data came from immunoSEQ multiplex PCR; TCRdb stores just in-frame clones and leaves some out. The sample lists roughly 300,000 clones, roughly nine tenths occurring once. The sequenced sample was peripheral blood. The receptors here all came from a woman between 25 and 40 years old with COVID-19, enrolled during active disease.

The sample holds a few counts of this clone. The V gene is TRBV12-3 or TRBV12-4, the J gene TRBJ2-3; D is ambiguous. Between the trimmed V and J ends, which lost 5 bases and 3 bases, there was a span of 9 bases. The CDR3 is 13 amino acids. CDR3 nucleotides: TGTGCCAGCAGTCCCCTCGAGACAGATACGCAGTATTTT. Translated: CASSPLETDTQYF.

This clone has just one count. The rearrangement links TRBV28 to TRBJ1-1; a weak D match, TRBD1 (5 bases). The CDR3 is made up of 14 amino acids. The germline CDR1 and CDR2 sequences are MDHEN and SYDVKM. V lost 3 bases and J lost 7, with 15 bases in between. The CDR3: CASSLPQETLEAFF. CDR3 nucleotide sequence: TGTGCCAGCAGTTTGCCACAGGAAACGCTTGAAGCTTTCTTT.

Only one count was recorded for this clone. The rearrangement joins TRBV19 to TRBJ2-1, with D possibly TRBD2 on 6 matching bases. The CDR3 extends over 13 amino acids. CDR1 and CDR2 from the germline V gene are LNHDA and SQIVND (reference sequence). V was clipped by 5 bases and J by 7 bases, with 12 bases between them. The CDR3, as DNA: TGTGCCAGTAGTGAGGCGGGGATTAATGAGCAGTTCTTC. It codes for CASSEAGINEQFF.

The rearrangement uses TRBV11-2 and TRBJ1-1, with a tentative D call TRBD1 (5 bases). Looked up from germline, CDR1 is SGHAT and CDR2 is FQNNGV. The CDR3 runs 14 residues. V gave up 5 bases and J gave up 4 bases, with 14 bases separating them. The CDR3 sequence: CASSPILGGTEAFF. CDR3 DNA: TGTGCCAGCAGCCCGATCCTGGGGGGCACTGAAGCTTTCTTT. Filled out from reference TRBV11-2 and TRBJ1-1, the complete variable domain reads EAGVAQSPRYKIIEKRQSVAFWCNPISGHATLYWYQQILGQGPKLLIQFQNNGVVDDSQLPKDRFSAERLKGVDSTLKIQPAKLEDSAVYLCASSPILGGTEAFFGQGTRLTVV.

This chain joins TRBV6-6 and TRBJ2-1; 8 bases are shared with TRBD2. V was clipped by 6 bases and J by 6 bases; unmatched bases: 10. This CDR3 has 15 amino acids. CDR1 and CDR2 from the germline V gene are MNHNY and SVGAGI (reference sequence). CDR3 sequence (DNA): TGTGCCAGCAGCTCACGAGCGGGGGAAGCCAATGAGCAGTTCTTC. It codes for CASSSRAGEANEQFF.

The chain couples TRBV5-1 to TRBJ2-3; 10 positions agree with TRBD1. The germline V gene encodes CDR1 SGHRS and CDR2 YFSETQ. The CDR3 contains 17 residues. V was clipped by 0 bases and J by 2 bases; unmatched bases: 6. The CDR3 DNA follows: TGCGCCAGCAGCTTGGCCACTGGGACAGGGGCCACAGATACGCAGTATTTT. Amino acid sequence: CASSLATGTGATDTQYF.

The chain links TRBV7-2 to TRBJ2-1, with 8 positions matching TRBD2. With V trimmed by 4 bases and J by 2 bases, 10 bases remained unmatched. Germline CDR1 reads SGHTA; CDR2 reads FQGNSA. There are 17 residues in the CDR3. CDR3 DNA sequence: TGTGCCAGCAGCTCGAAACTAGCGGTAAATCCCTACAATGAGCAGTTCTTC. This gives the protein CASSSKLAVNPYNEQFF.

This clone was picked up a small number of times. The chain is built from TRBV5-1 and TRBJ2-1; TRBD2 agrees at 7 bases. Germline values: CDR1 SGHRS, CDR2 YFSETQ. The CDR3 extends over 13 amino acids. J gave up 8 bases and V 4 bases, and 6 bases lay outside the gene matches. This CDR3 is CASSRYGGYEQFF. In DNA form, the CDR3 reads TGCGCCAGCAGCAGGTACGGGGGGTATGAGCAGTTCTTC.